This entry lists 12 T cell receptor beta chains sequenced from one sample in a study of blood T cell repertoires in COVID-19. Assay: immunoSEQ multiplex PCR; the TCRdb copy retains only in-frame clones and omits some. The sample holds fewer than 400,000 clones, roughly 86% seen once. Sample: PBMCs or T cells enriched from blood (not recorded which). The receptor set was obtained from a woman aged 30 to 39 who had recovered from COVID-19.

The chain carries TRBV2 and TRBJ1-5; D is possibly TRBD1 (6 bases). CDR3 length equals 14 residues. Germline V gene data show CDR1 as SNHLY and CDR2 as FYNNEI. V was cut by 6 bases and J by 7 bases, with 16 bases left in between. In nucleotides, the CDR3 is TGTGCCAGCAGAAGGGGGGGCTCGGGACAGCCCCAGCATTTT. This sequence encodes CASRRGGSGQPQHF.

A note on this clone: Other DNA sequences of this sample code for an identical CDR3. V usage is TRBV9 and J usage is TRBJ2-5, with 8 nucleotides matching TRBD1. Germline trimming cut 0 bases from V and 3 bases from J; bases unmatched to any gene: 4. The CDR3 runs 15 residues. Germline assignment: CDR1 SGDLS and CDR2 YYNGEE. The CDR3 loop reads CASSVDQGAKETQYF. As DNA, the CDR3 is TGTGCCAGCAGCGTAGATCAGGGGGCAAAAGAGACCCAGTACTTC.

This clone was counted only a few times. The gene calls are TRBV30 and TRBJ1-5; D remains ambiguous. Germline V gene sequence: CDR1 GTSNPN, CDR2 SVGIG (reference sequence). This CDR3 spans 13 amino acids. V was cut by 2 bases and J by 5 bases, with 10 bases left in between. The CDR3, as DNA: TGTGCCTGGAGTTTAGCGGTCGATCAGCCCCAGCATTTT. Residues: CAWSLAVDQPQHF.

The V gene is TRBV10-2, the J gene TRBJ2-5, with D perhaps matching TRBD2 (5 bases). V was trimmed by 3 bases and J by 9 bases, leaving 5 bases between them. The CDR3 is 10 amino acids. Germline values: CDR1 WSHSY, CDR2 SAAADI. CDR3 amino acids: CASSDGAQYF. CDR3 bases: TGCGCCAGCAGTGACGGGGCCCAGTACTTC.

The chain recombines TRBV7-2 with TRBJ1-5, with 8 bases identical to TRBD1. The CDR3 loop spans 13 amino acids. The trim removed 5 bases at V and 7 bases at J, leaving 4 bases unmatched. The V gene's germline CDR1 is SGHTA and CDR2 FQGNSA. CDR3 in DNA: TGTGCCAGCAGCGTGACAGGGGACCAGCCCCAGCATTTT. This codes for CASSVTGDQPQHF.

The J gene is TRBJ2-1, the V gene TRBV7-9; unclear D gene. Germline assignment: CDR1 SEHNR and CDR2 FQNEAQ (reference sequence). The V gene lost 1 base and the J gene lost 9 bases, with 10 bases spanning the gap. This CDR3 has 13 residues. Here the CDR3 reads CASSLEAPGEQFF. In DNA form, the CDR3 reads TGTGCCAGCAGCTTAGAGGCGCCGGGTGAGCAGTTCTTC.

The J gene is TRBJ1-5, the V gene TRBV9; D possibly corresponds to TRBD1 (6 bases). CDR3 size: 14 residues. Germline-derived CDR1 and CDR2 are SGDLS and YYNGEE. V shed 3 bases and J shed 7 bases, with 14 bases lying between them. CDR3 nucleotides: TGTGCCAGCAGCGAAACACAGGGTAACCAGCCCCAGCATTTT. Translation gives CASSETQGNQPQHF.

The V and J genes are TRBV15 and TRBJ1-2; D is unresolved. The V end was cut by 2 bases, the J end by 3 bases, with 7 bases between. This CDR3 has 13 amino acids. The germline V gene has CDR1 LNHNV and CDR2 YYDKDF (reference sequence). The CDR3 loop reads CATSRQFDYGYTF. In nucleotides, the CDR3 is TGTGCCACCAGCAGACAGTTCGACTATGGCTACACCTTC.

This chain links TRBV18 with TRBJ1-2; 7 positions match TRBD1. CDR3 length equals 14 residues. In germline, CDR1 is KGHSH, CDR2 LQKENI. V dropped 3 bases and J dropped 7; count of bases not matched to a gene: 8. Here the CDR3 reads CASSPQEGAGGYTF. DNA of the CDR3: TGTGCCAGCTCACCCCAGGAGGGGGCTGGTGGCTACACCTTC. Complete variable domain (other parts from reference TRBV18 and TRBJ1-2): NAGVMQNPRHLVRRRGQEARLRCSPMKGHSHVYWYRQLPEEGLKFMVYLQKENIIDESGMPKERFSAEFPKEGPSILRIQQVVRGDSAAYFCASSPQEGAGGYTFGSGTRLTVV.

This clone was seen just once. V usage is TRBV5-5 and J usage is TRBJ1-3; D gene ambiguous. Trimming took 1 base from V and 0 from J, leaving 14 bases between them. Germline lookup yields CDR1 SGHKS and CDR2 YYEKEE (reference sequence). The CDR3 runs to 17 residues. The CDR3, as DNA: TGTGCCAGCAGCTTGTACGTCAGGTTTTCCTCTGGAAACACCATATATTTT. Translating gives CASSLYVRFSSGNTIYF.

The genes are TRBV5-6 and TRBJ1-1; D not certain. V was pared by 4 bases and J by 2 bases, with 3 bases between. The CDR3 loop spans 11 amino acids. CDR1 is SGHDT, CDR2 YYEEEE, per germline. CDR3 region: CASSLNTEAFF. DNA for the CDR3: TGTGCCAGCAGCCTCAACACTGAAGCTTTCTTT.

This chain connects TRBV5-1 to TRBJ1-2, with D possibly TRBD1 on 6 matching bases. This CDR3 region has 14 residues. Trimming cost V 0 bases and J 4 bases, with 10 bases left between them. CDR1 SGHRS and CDR2 YFSETQ come from the germline V gene. Here the CDR3 reads CASSLDGQSYGYTF. As DNA, the CDR3 is TGCGCCAGCAGCTTGGACGGACAGTCCTATGGCTACACCTTC.